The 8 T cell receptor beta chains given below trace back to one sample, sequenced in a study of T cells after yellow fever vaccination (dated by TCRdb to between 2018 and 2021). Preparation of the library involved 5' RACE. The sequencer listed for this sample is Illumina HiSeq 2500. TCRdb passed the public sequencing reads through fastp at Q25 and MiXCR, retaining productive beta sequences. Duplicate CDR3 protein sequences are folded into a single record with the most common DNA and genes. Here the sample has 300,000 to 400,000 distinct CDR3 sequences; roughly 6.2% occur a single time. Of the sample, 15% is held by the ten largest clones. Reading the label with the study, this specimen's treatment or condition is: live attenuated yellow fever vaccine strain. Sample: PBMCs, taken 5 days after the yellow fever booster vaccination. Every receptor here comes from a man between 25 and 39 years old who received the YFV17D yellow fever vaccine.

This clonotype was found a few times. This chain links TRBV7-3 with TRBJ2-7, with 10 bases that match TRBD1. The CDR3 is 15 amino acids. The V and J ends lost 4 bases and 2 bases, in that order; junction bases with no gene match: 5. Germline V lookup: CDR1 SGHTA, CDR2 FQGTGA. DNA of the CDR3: TGTGCCAGCAGCTACTCGACAGGGGGCCCCTACGAGCAGTACTTC. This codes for CASSYSTGGPYEQYF.

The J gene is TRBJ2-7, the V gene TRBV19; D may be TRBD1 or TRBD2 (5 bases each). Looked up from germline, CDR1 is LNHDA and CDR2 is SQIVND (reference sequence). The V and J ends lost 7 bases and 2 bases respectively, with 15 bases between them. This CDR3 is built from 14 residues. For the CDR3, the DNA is TGTGCCAGTACTTTCCGGGACGGCACCTACGAGCAGTACTTC. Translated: CASTFRDGTYEQYF.

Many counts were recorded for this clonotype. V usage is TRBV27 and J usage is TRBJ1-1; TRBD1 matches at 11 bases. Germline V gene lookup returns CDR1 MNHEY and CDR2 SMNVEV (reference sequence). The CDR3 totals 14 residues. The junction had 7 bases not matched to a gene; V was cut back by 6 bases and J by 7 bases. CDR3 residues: CASRLDRGHGEAFF. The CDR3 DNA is TGTGCCAGCAGACTGGACAGGGGGCATGGTGAAGCTTTCTTT.

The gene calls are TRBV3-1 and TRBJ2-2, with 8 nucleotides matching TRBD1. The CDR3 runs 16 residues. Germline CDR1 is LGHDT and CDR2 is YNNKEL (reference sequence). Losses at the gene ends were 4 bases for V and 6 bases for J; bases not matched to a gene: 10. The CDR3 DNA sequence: TGTGCCAGCAGCCTAAGGACAGGGTTGATCGCCGGGGAGCTGTTTTTT. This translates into CASSLRTGLIAGELFF.

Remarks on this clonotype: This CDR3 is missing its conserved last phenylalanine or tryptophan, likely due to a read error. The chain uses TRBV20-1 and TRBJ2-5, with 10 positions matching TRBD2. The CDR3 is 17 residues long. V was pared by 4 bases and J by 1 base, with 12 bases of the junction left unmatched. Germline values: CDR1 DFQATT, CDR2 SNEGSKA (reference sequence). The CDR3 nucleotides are TGCAGTGCTAACGGGGTGGGTAGCGGGAGGACCCAAGAGACCCAGTACCTC. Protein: CSANGVGSGRTQETQYL.

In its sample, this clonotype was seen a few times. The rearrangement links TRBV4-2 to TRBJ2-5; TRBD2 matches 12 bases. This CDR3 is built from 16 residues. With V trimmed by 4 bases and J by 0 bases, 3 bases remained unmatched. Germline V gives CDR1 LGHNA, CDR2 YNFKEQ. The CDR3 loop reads CASSPRTSGDQETQYF. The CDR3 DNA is TGTGCCAGCAGCCCTCGGACTAGCGGGGACCAAGAGACCCAGTACTTC.

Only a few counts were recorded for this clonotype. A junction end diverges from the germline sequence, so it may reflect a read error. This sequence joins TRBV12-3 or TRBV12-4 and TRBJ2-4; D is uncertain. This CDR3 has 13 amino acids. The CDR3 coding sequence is TGTGCCAGCAGTTTAGCGCAAGGCGCCCAGCAGAACTTC. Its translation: CASSLAQGAQQNF.

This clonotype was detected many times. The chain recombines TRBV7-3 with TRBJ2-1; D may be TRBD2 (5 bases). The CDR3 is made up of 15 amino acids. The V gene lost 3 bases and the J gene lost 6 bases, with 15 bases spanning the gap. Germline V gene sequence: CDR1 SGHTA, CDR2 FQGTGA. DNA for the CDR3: TGTGCCAGCAGCTTGAGGGCCGGGTCTTTCAATGAGCAGTTCTTC. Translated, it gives CASSLRAGSFNEQFF.